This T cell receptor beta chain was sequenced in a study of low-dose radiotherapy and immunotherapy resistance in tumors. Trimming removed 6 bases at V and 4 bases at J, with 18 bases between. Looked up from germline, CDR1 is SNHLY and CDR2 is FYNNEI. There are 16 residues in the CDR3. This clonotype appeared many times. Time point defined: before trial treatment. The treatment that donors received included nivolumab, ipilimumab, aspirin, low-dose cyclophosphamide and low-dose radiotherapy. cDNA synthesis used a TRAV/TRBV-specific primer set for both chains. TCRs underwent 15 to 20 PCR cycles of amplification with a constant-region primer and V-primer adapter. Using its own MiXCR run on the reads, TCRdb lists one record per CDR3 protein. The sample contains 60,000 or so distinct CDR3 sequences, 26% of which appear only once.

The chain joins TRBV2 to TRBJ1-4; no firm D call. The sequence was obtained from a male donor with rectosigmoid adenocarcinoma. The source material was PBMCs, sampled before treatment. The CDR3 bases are TGTGCCAGCAGACCGGGCGGACTGTTGTATAATGAAAAACTGTTTTTT. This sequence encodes CASRPGGLLYNEKLFF.